One TCR beta chain is described in this entry. Its antigen is as yet unknown. PBMCs stemmed from about 9.7 ml fresh peripheral blood. The sample originates from a study of T cells in Graves' hyperthyroidism and ophthalmopathy. General study points: From stable hyperthyroidism, ophthalmopathy was set apart by a 13 V-J model. The model's output predicted ophthalmopathy at a median of approximately 6.5 months prior to onset.

CDR1 is KGHDR and CDR2 is SFDVKD in the germline V gene. V shed 9 bases and J shed 6 bases, with 13 bases lying between them. The CDR3 consists of 13 residues. TCR beta CDR3 regions were amplified from RNA. A set of HTBI primers served as the primers for a first-round RT-PCR of the TCR CDR3. TCRdb called the multiplex PCR reads again in MiXCR, with one record for every CDR3 protein. The sample carries around 620,000 distinct CDR3 sequences, 14% recorded once. The sample comprised blood. This rearrangement joins TRBV24-1 to TRBJ2-2; D possibly corresponds to TRBD2 (7 bases). The TCR was taken from a woman between 18 and 29 years old with Graves' ophthalmopathy. The DNA for the CDR3 is TGTGCCACCGGGGGGGCGCGATCCGGGGAGCTGTTTTTT. Its protein product is CATGGARSGELFF.